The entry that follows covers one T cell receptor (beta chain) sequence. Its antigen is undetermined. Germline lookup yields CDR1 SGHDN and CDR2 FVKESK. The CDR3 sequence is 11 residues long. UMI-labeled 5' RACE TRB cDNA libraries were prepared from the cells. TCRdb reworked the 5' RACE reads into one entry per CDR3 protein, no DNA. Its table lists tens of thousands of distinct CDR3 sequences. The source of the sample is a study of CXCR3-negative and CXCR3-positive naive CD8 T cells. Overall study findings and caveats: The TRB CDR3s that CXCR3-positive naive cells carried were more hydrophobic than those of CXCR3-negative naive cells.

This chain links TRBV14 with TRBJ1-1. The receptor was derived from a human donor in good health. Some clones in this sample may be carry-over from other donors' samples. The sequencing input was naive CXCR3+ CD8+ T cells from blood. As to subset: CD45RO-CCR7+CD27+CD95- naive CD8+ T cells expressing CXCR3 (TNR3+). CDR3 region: CASGPFTEAFF.